A selection of T cell receptor beta chains follows, all from one sample in a study of cytomegalovirus exposure and HLA in healthy donors. Using immunoSEQ multiplex PCR, the repertoire was profiled, and TCRdb retains in-frame clones only, with some absent. Of tens of thousands of clones in the sample, 65% were seen once. The sequenced sample was PBMCs. These receptors were taken from a woman aged 45 to 65 in good health and CMV-seropositive. The CDR3 runs from the conserved cysteine through the conserved F or W. A D gene is named only where the DNA matches it firmly. Not all rows give a size; the values are once, few, many and, for expanded clones, a class.

v_gene: TRBV9; d_gene: .; abundance: many; j_gene: TRBJ2-5; CDR3nt: TGTGCCAGCAGCGTAGGTTGGCAGCAGGCAAGGGAGACCCAGTACTTC; CDR3aa: CASSVGWQQARETQYF
v_gene: TRBV6-1; d_gene: TRBD1; abundance: .; j_gene: TRBJ2-7; CDR3nt: TGTGCCAGCAGTGCCTGGGACAGGGGGCTATTGGAGCAGTACTTC; CDR3aa: CASSAWDRGLLEQYF
v_gene: TRBV7-6; d_gene: .; abundance: .; j_gene: TRBJ1-4; CDR3nt: TGTGCCAGCAGCTTAATTCCAGAAGATGAAAAACTGTTTTTT; CDR3aa: CASSLIPEDEKLFF
v_gene: TRBV7-2; d_gene: .; abundance: .; j_gene: TRBJ2-7; CDR3nt: TGTGCCAGCAACCCCGTAGGAAGGACAGACTCCTACGAGCAGTACTTC; CDR3aa: CASNPVGRTDSYEQYF
v_gene: TRBV7-3; d_gene: .; abundance: .; j_gene: TRBJ2-1; CDR3nt: TGTGCCAGCAGCAACGACGGGAGCTCCTACAATGAGCAGTTCTTC; CDR3aa: CASSNDGSSYNEQFF
v_gene: TRBV28; d_gene: TRBD1; abundance: .; j_gene: TRBJ1-2; CDR3nt: TGTGCCAGCAGGTCGGGACAGGACAGCAATGGCTACACCTTC; CDR3aa: CASRSGQDSNGYTF
v_gene: TRBV25-1; d_gene: TRBD1; abundance: .; j_gene: TRBJ2-1; CDR3nt: TGTGCCAGCCCCATCGGACAGGTTTACAATGAGCAGTTCTTC; CDR3aa: CASPIGQVYNEQFF
v_gene: TRBV2; d_gene: .; abundance: .; j_gene: TRBJ2-5; CDR3nt: TGTGCCAGCAGTGAAGCCACGGGGTTGGGGGGCCAAGAGACCCAGTACTTC; CDR3aa: CASSEATGLGGQETQYF
v_gene: TRBV5-4; d_gene: .; abundance: .; j_gene: TRBJ2-5; CDR3nt: TGTGCCAGCAGCCCGGCGGTCGACGGGGAGACCCAGTACTTC; CDR3aa: CASSPAVDGETQYF
v_gene: TRBV28; d_gene: TRBD1; abundance: .; j_gene: TRBJ1-5; CDR3nt: TGTGCCAGCAGTTTAATCGGGACAGGGCTTGGGCAGCCCCAGCATTTT; CDR3aa: CASSLIGTGLGQPQHF
v_gene: TRBV5-1; d_gene: TRBD1; abundance: .; j_gene: TRBJ1-2; CDR3nt: TGCGCCAGCAACCCAGGGGGCGACTATGGCTACACCTTC; CDR3aa: CASNPGGDYGYTF
v_gene: TRBV19; d_gene: TRBD1; abundance: .; j_gene: TRBJ2-4; CDR3nt: TGTGCCAGTAGTATGTTAAACCACCCGACAGGGAGTTTTAAAAACATTCAGTACTTC; CDR3aa: CASSMLNHPTGSFKNIQYF
v_gene: TRBV4-3; d_gene: .; abundance: .; j_gene: TRBJ1-2; CDR3nt: TGCGCCAGCAGCCGCAACTGGGAGGAAAGCTATGGCTACACCTTC; CDR3aa: CASSRNWEESYGYTF
v_gene: TRBV19; d_gene: .; abundance: few; j_gene: TRBJ1-1; CDR3nt: TGTGCCAGTAGTATATCCGGGGAGAGCACTGAAGCTTTCTTT; CDR3aa: CASSISGESTEAFF
v_gene: TRBV28; d_gene: .; abundance: .; j_gene: TRBJ1-5; CDR3nt: TGTGCCAGCAGACAGGGAGGCAATCAGCCCCAGCATTTT; CDR3aa: CASRQGGNQPQHF
v_gene: TRBV18; d_gene: TRBD1; abundance: once; j_gene: TRBJ1-6; CDR3nt: TGTGCCAGCTCACCGTGGACAGGGCGGGATAATTCACCCCTCCACTTT; CDR3aa: CASSPWTGRDNSPLHF
v_gene: TRBV9; d_gene: .; abundance: .; j_gene: TRBJ1-5; CDR3nt: TGTGCCAGCAGCAAAATGGGGGGGCATCAGCCCCAGCATTTT; CDR3aa: CASSKMGGHQPQHF
v_gene: TRBV7-2; d_gene: .; abundance: .; j_gene: TRBJ1-1; CDR3nt: TGTGCCAGCAGCTTCTCGACGGGCGGAGGCACTGAAGCTTTCTTT; CDR3aa: CASSFSTGGGTEAFF
v_gene: TRBV29-1; d_gene: .; abundance: .; j_gene: TRBJ2-7; CDR3nt: TGCAGCGTTGAGGGTGGTGGGCCCGAGCAGTACTTC; CDR3aa: CSVEGGGPEQYF
v_gene: TRBV7-8; d_gene: TRBD2; abundance: .; j_gene: TRBJ2-4; CDR3nt: TGTGCCAGCAGCCCGGGACTAGCGGGGCCTGCCAAAAACATTCAGTACTTC; CDR3aa: CASSPGLAGPAKNIQYF
v_gene: TRBV5-1; d_gene: TRBD1; abundance: .; j_gene: TRBJ1-2; CDR3nt: TGCGCCAGCAGCTTCGGACAGGGTGCTAACTATGGCTACACCTTC; CDR3aa: CASSFGQGANYGYTF
v_gene: TRBV5-1; d_gene: .; abundance: .; j_gene: TRBJ1-2; CDR3nt: TGCGCCAGCAGCTTGGGACAGGCTGATGGCTACACCTTC; CDR3aa: CASSLGQADGYTF
v_gene: TRBV5-6; d_gene: TRBD1; abundance: .; j_gene: TRBJ2-1; CDR3nt: TGTGCCAGCAGCTTGGTACCGAGGACAGGGGATGAGCAGTTCTTC; CDR3aa: CASSLVPRTGDEQFF
v_gene: TRBV11-2; d_gene: .; abundance: .; j_gene: TRBJ2-3; CDR3nt: TGTGCCAGCAGTTCCCCCCAGCGTCCAGATACGCAGTATTTT; CDR3aa: CASSSPQRPDTQYF
v_gene: TRBV5-4; d_gene: TRBD1; abundance: .; j_gene: TRBJ1-2; CDR3nt: TGTGCCAGCAGCTTGCATCCACAGGGGGCAGAGGTTGGGGGCTACACCTTC; CDR3aa: CASSLHPQGAEVGGYTF
v_gene: TRBV5-1; d_gene: TRBD1; abundance: .; j_gene: TRBJ1-1; CDR3nt: TGCGCCAGCAGCTCGGCACAGGGGGCTGGTACTGAAGCTTTCTTT; CDR3aa: CASSSAQGAGTEAFF
v_gene: TRBV28; d_gene: .; abundance: few; j_gene: TRBJ2-2; CDR3nt: TGTGCCAGCAGTTTGGCTCGGAGCAGATTGAACACCGGGGAGCTGTTTTTT; CDR3aa: CASSLARSRLNTGELFF
v_gene: TRBV13; d_gene: TRBD1; abundance: .; j_gene: TRBJ1-6; CDR3nt: TGTGCCAGCAGCAAGGGACAGGGATGGGATTCACCCCTCCACTTT; CDR3aa: CASSKGQGWDSPLHF
v_gene: TRBV5-6; d_gene: .; abundance: .; j_gene: TRBJ1-6; CDR3nt: TGTGCCAGCAGCTTATTCAGGGTTCGATGGAATTCACCCCTCCACTTT; CDR3aa: CASSLFRVRWNSPLHF
v_gene: TRBV7-9; d_gene: .; abundance: .; j_gene: TRBJ1-1; CDR3nt: TGTGCCAGCAGCTTAGCCGGGGACAAACTTAACACTGAAGCTTTCTTT; CDR3aa: CASSLAGDKLNTEAFF
v_gene: TRBV6-1; d_gene: TRBD1; abundance: few; j_gene: TRBJ1-5; CDR3nt: TGTGCCAGCAGTGATGGGACAGGGGGCAATCAGCCCCAGCATTTT; CDR3aa: CASSDGTGGNQPQHF
v_gene: TRBV15; d_gene: .; abundance: few; j_gene: TRBJ1-5; CDR3nt: TGTGCCACCAGCCGTTCTGAGGAACAGCCCCAGCATTTT; CDR3aa: CATSRSEEQPQHF
v_gene: TRBV11-2; d_gene: .; abundance: .; j_gene: TRBJ1-1; CDR3nt: TGTGCCAGCAGTCCAGGGACTGTGGACACTGAAGCTTTCTTT; CDR3aa: CASSPGTVDTEAFF
v_gene: TRBV28; d_gene: TRBD2; abundance: once; j_gene: TRBJ2-5; CDR3nt: TGTGCCAGCAGTTTCTTATCGACTAGCGGGGAGACCCAGTACTTC; CDR3aa: CASSFLSTSGETQYF
v_gene: TRBV5-1; d_gene: .; abundance: .; j_gene: TRBJ1-1; CDR3nt: TGCGCCAGATTCCCAGGGGCGGGACTAGAGGACACTGAAGCTTTCTTT; CDR3aa: CARFPGAGLEDTEAFF
v_gene: TRBV5-1; d_gene: TRBD2; abundance: .; j_gene: TRBJ2-1; CDR3nt: TGCGCCAGCAGCTTCGGACTAGCGGGCGTCAATGAGCAGTTCTTC; CDR3aa: CASSFGLAGVNEQFF
v_gene: TRBV6-1; d_gene: TRBD1; abundance: .; j_gene: TRBJ2-7; CDR3nt: TGTGCCAGCAGCACCGGGACAGGGGGCGGTGAGCAGTACTTC; CDR3aa: CASSTGTGGGEQYF
v_gene: TRBV2; d_gene: .; abundance: .; j_gene: TRBJ1-1; CDR3nt: TGTGCCAGCAGTGAGACGAGGTCCTCGCCTGAAGCTTTCTTT; CDR3aa: CASSETRSSPEAFF
v_gene: TRBV7-3; d_gene: .; abundance: .; j_gene: TRBJ1-1; CDR3nt: TGTGCCAGCAGCTTAACCGCGCGCCAAGAAGCTTTCTTT; CDR3aa: CASSLTARQEAFF
v_gene: TRBV5-1; d_gene: TRBD1; abundance: .; j_gene: TRBJ2-1; CDR3nt: TGCGCCAGCAGCTTGGGGGGGGGACAGGGTGTCTTC; CDR3aa: CASSLGGGQGVF
v_gene: TRBV19; d_gene: TRBD1; abundance: .; j_gene: TRBJ1-2; CDR3nt: TGTGCCAGTAGCCCTTATCCGGGACAGGAGGCCTATGGCTACACCTTC; CDR3aa: CASSPYPGQEAYGYTF
v_gene: TRBV6-6; d_gene: .; abundance: .; j_gene: TRBJ2-2; CDR3nt: TGTGCCAGCACCCTTATCCCCGGGGAGCTGTTTTTT; CDR3aa: CASTLIPGELFF